These 30 T cell receptor beta chains were all obtained from the same sample, sequenced in a study of vaccination effects on CD4 cells after COVID-19. With the ViraFEST assay, the study expanded antigen-specific CD4+ T cells using viral peptide pools, then sequenced them. The culture ran for about 11 days, and then CD4+ T cells were isolated. Vaccinees lacked prior SARS-CoV-2 infection and tested negative for nucleocapsid antibodies. The antigens of these receptors remain unknown. The repertoire was sequenced with immunoSEQ multiplex PCR; TCRdb's copy has only in-frame clones and lacks some. The sample has more than 30,000 clones; less than 70% are singletons. Here the sequenced sample was CD4+ T cells from PBMCs cultured with HCoV-OC43 spike peptides, taken before COVID-19 vaccination. Subset in this sample: HCoV-OC43 spike overlapping peptide pool stimulation. The receptor set was obtained from a human donor who received a COVID-19 vaccine.

This chain uses TRBV25-1 with TRBJ2-5, with 8 bases lining up with TRBD2. The CDR3 totals 16 residues. Germline V gives CDR1 MGHDK, CDR2 SYGVNS. Unmatched junction bases numbered 14, after V lost 6 bases and J lost 5 bases. CDR3 amino acids: CASRVSGGASRETQYF. The CDR3 nucleotides are TGTGCCAGCAGGGTGTCGGGAGGGGCGTCTCGGGAGACCCAGTACTTC. The complete variable domain, with remaining parts taken from reference TRBV25-1 and TRBJ2-5, reads EADIYQTPRYLVIGTGKKITLECSQTMGHDKMYWYQQDPGMELHLIHYSYGVNSTEKGDLSSESTVSRIRTEHFPLTLESARPSHTSQYLCASRVSGGASRETQYFGPGTRLLVL.

The chain employs TRBV7-6 and TRBJ2-7; 11 bases align to TRBD1. V was clipped by 8 bases and J by 3 bases; unmatched bases: 12. The CDR3 sequence is 16 residues long. CDR1 is SGHVS, CDR2 FNYEAQ, per germline. DNA for the CDR3: TGTGCCAGCCGCCTGAACTCCGGGACAGGGGGCTACGAGCAGTACTTC. It specifies CASRLNSGTGGYEQYF.

The sample holds a few counts of this clone. The chain combines TRBV5-1 with TRBJ2-7; 7 nucleotides line up with TRBD1. Unmatched junction bases numbered 12, after V lost 7 bases and J lost 5 bases. The CDR3 has 14 amino acids. The germline gives CDR1 SGHRS, CDR2 YFSETQ. The DNA of the CDR3 is TGCGCCAGCGGTACAGGGGTGTCGTTCGACGAGCAGTACTTC. Translated: CASGTGVSFDEQYF.

The sample holds a few counts of this clone. Written as DNA, the CDR3 is TGTGCCAGTAGTATATCCTTAGCGGGAGGGGGAGATACGCAGTATTTT. Translating it yields CASSISLAGGGDTQYF. This chain links TRBV19 with TRBJ2-3, with TRBD2 matching 11 bases. This CDR3 is 16 amino acids long. Per the germline V gene, CDR1 is LNHDA and CDR2 is SQIVND (reference sequence). With 2 bases clipped from V and 5 bases from J, the junction kept 6 bases outside the gene matches.

CDR3 sequence (DNA): TGTGCCAGCAGCTCCCACGCTGGGCCTTCCCTGGATACGCAGTATTTT. It specifies CASSSHAGPSLDTQYF. The chain is built from TRBV21-1 and TRBJ2-3; no DNA check was done on the table's D call, TRBD1. TRBV21-1 is a recognized pseudogene. The CDR3 consists of 16 residues.

The chain employs TRBV7-9 and TRBJ2-5; TRBD2 agrees at 14 bases. Germline CDR1 SEHNR, CDR2 FQNEAQ (reference sequence). The V segment lost 5 bases and the J segment 3 bases; nucleotides outside the gene matches: 5. This CDR3 has 16 residues. This chain's CDR3 is CASSPGTSGSEETQYF. The CDR3 region has the DNA TGTGCCAGCAGCCCCGGGACTAGCGGGAGCGAAGAGACCCAGTACTTC.

This clone has only one observation. The rearrangement links TRBV7-9 to TRBJ2-3; 8 nucleotides align to TRBD2. J lost 4 bases, V lost 6 bases, and 9 bases had no gene match. This CDR3 is 15 amino acids long. The germline CDR1 and CDR2 sequences are SEHNR and FQNEAQ (reference sequence). CDR3: CASSFSGAFADTQYF. The CDR3 DNA reads as TGTGCCAGCAGTTTTAGCGGGGCCTTCGCAGATACGCAGTATTTT.

This clone has just a few counts. V and J are TRBV7-8 and TRBJ2-2; D is perhaps TRBD1 (5 bases). CDR3 size: 15 residues. Deletions cut 1 base from V and 0 bases from J, with 6 bases between. The V gene's germline CDR1 is SGHVS and CDR2 FQNEAQ. The CDR3 DNA follows: TGTGCCAGCAGCTTAGGACAGTCGAACACCGGGGAGCTGTTTTTT. It specifies CASSLGQSNTGELFF.

The rearrangement uses TRBV20-1 and TRBJ2-2; D is uncertain. V was cut by 5 bases and J by 5 bases, with 9 bases left in between. Germline values: CDR1 DFQATT, CDR2 SNEGSKA (reference sequence). The CDR3 loop spans 12 amino acids. The CDR3 sequence: CSAGANTGELFF. CDR3 DNA: TGCAGTGCTGGTGCAAATACCGGGGAGCTGTTTTTT.

This clone was counted a single time. The chain uses TRBV27 and TRBJ2-7, with D possibly matching TRBD2 (6 bases). Germline V gene lookup returns CDR1 MNHEY and CDR2 SMNVEV (reference sequence). V gave up 5 bases and J gave up 3 bases, with 17 bases separating them. This CDR3 region has 15 residues. This CDR3 is CASSPRRSGGYEQYF. Written as DNA, the CDR3 is TGTGCCAGCAGTCCCCGACGGTCCGGGGGCTACGAGCAGTACTTC.

The chain carries TRBV18 and TRBJ2-5; D remains unclear. The germline gives CDR1 KGHSH, CDR2 LQKENI. Trimming took 1 base from V and 1 from J, leaving 10 bases between them. This CDR3 is 15 amino acids long. The CDR3 DNA is TGTGCCAGCTCACCACAGGGCAGAGCCCAAGAGACCCAGTACTTC. Encoded protein: CASSPQGRAQETQYF.

In the case of this clone: The germline gene is not matched at one end of the junction; a read error may be the cause. V usage is TRBV5-6 and J usage is TRBJ1-1; the D gene is possibly TRBD1 (6 bases). The CDR3 has 14 residues. Germline CDR1 is SGHDT and CDR2 is YYEEEE. CDR3 DNA sequence: TGTGCCAGCAGCTTGCCAGGGGTGAAGACTGAAGCTTTCTTT. As protein: CASSLPGVKTEAFF.

This sequence joins TRBV11-2 and TRBJ2-3, with TRBD1 matching 9 bases. CDR3 length: 14 amino acids. V lost 3 bases, J lost 3 bases, and 1 base stayed unmatched. The V gene's germline CDR1 is SGHAT and CDR2 FQNNGV. CDR3 bases: TGTGCCAGCAGCTTGGGGACAGGGACAGATACGCAGTATTTT. It is translated as CASSLGTGTDTQYF. The complete variable domain, with remaining parts taken from reference TRBV11-2 and TRBJ2-3, reads EAGVAQSPRYKIIEKRQSVAFWCNPISGHATLYWYQQILGQGPKLLIQFQNNGVVDDSQLPKDRFSAERLKGVDSTLKIQPAKLEDSAVYLCASSLGTGTDTQYFGPGTRLTVL.

The chain links TRBV6-5 to TRBJ1-2; D gene ambiguous. The CDR3 runs to 16 residues. CDR1 is MNHEY and CDR2 is SVGAGI in the germline V gene. V lost 2 bases to trimming and J lost 4 bases, with 17 bases between them. The CDR3: CASSYDGSLMSYGYTF. CDR3 DNA: TGTGCCAGCAGTTACGATGGGTCCCTAATGTCCTATGGCTACACCTTC.

The chain uses TRBV6-1 and TRBJ2-3, with 8 bases that match TRBD2. The ends lost 1 base at V and 6 bases at J; junction bases unmatched: 9. CDR3 size: 16 residues. Germline V gene data show CDR1 as MNHNS and CDR2 as SASEGT. CDR3 nucleotide sequence: TGTGCCAGCAGTGAAGGGTACGGGAGGGCCGTCGATACGCAGTATTTT. This gives the protein CASSEGYGRAVDTQYF.

This clone showed up just a few times. The chain combines TRBV6-1 with TRBJ1-4; 9 nucleotides line up with TRBD1. CDR3 length: 15 residues. The V gene end was trimmed by 3 bases and the J gene end by 10 bases; junction bases not matched to a gene: 9. CDR1 is MNHNS and CDR2 is SASEGT in the germline V gene. The DNA of the CDR3 is TGTGCCAGCAGTGACAAGGGACAGGGCAGGGGAAAACTGTTTTTT. This gives the protein CASSDKGQGRGKLFF.

The J gene is TRBJ1-1, the V gene TRBV7-9, with D hard to call. This CDR3 spans 15 amino acids. Trimming pared 4 bases from V and 4 bases from J, leaving 16 bases between. Per germline, CDR1 SEHNR and CDR2 FQNEAQ (reference sequence). CDR3 protein: CASSYSHVPSTEAFF. In nucleotides, the CDR3 is TGTGCCAGCAGCTACTCCCACGTCCCCTCCACTGAAGCTTTCTTT.

V gene TRBV21-1 combines with J gene TRBJ1-6. TRBV21-1 is flagged as a pseudogene. This CDR3 spans 17 amino acids. Here the CDR3 reads CASSKAGYSGGNSPLHF. CDR3 nucleotides: TGTGCCAGCAGCAAGGCCGGGTACTCCGGTGGGAATTCACCCCTCCACTTT.

V gene TRBV7-9 combines with J gene TRBJ1-5; 9 bases agree with TRBD1. Unmatched junction bases numbered 10, after V lost 2 bases and J lost 5 bases. This CDR3 spans 17 amino acids. Per germline, CDR1 SEHNR and CDR2 FQNEAQ (reference sequence). The CDR3 DNA is TGTGCCAGCAGCTTACATCCACTGACAGGGGGTGATCAGCCCCAGCATTTT. Protein sequence: CASSLHPLTGGDQPQHF. The full variable domain, completed using reference TRBV7-9 and TRBJ1-5, is DTGVSQNPRHKITKRGQNVTFRCDPISEHNRLYWYRQTLGQGPEFLTYFQNEAQLEKSRLLSDRFSAERPKGSFSTLEIQRTEQGDSAMYLCASSLHPLTGGDQPQHFGDGTRLSIL.

J is TRBJ2-6 and V is TRBV5-1, with D hard to call. The germline CDR1 and CDR2 sequences are SGHRS and YFSETQ. The CDR3 has 16 amino acids. V gave up 0 bases and J gave up 2 bases, with 9 bases separating them. The CDR3 here is CASSLGGGAGANVLTF. The CDR3 DNA follows: TGCGCCAGCAGCTTGGGGGGTGGCGCTGGGGCCAACGTCCTGACTTTC.

The genes are TRBV3-1 (or the pseudogene TRBV3-2) and TRBJ2-1; D unresolved. This CDR3 has 17 amino acids. Germline V gene data show CDR1 as LGHDT and CDR2 as YNNKEL (reference sequence). The V and J ends lost 10 bases and 2 bases respectively, with 24 bases between them. The chain's CDR3 is CATLSSPGRKAYNEQFF. The CDR3 coding sequence is TGTGCCACCCTAAGTTCCCCGGGCAGAAAAGCCTACAATGAGCAGTTCTTC.

The genes are TRBV9 and TRBJ1-1; D gene unclear. CDR3 size: 16 residues. Germline V gene sequence: CDR1 SGDLS, CDR2 YYNGEE. Trimming stripped 0 bases from V and 3 bases from J, with 15 bases between. The CDR3 spells CASSVGAGSWDTEAFF. In DNA, the CDR3 is TGTGCCAGCAGCGTAGGGGCGGGGTCCTGGGACACTGAAGCTTTCTTT.

The V gene is TRBV5-1, the J gene TRBJ1-1, with D perhaps TRBD1 (6 bases). The germline V and J ends were trimmed by 0 bases and 4 bases, with 7 bases remaining between them. The CDR3 contains 13 residues. Germline V lookup: CDR1 SGHRS, CDR2 YFSETQ. The CDR3 sequence is CASSLVRGTEAFF. In DNA form, the CDR3 reads TGCGCCAGCAGCTTGGTCAGGGGCACTGAAGCTTTCTTT.

This clone was detected only a few times. This chain links TRBV7-9 with TRBJ1-2; 9 bases map to TRBD1. CDR1 and CDR2 (germline): SEHNR, FQNEAQ (reference sequence). The ends lost 3 bases at V and 8 bases at J; junction bases unmatched: 4. CDR3 length: 13 amino acids. In DNA, the CDR3 is TGTGCCAGCAGCTTGGGGACAGGGTACGGCTACACCTTC. Translating gives CASSLGTGYGYTF.

The chain uses TRBV21-1 and TRBJ2-2; the table's D call of TRBD1 was not tested on the DNA. TRBV21-1 is listed as a pseudogene. The CDR3 spans 15 residues. The CDR3 DNA follows: TGTGCCAGCAGCCCCCGTCAGGGCAACACCGGGGAGCTGTTTTTT. Amino acids: CASSPRQGNTGELFF.

The chain is built from TRBV6-4 and TRBJ2-2; D may be TRBD1 (5 bases). The CDR3 length is 14 residues. V was cut by 2 bases and J by 3 bases, with 7 bases left in between. CDR1 and CDR2 from the germline V gene are MRHNA and SNTAGT. CDR3 in DNA: TGTGCCAGCAGTGACGGCAGGGACACCGGGGAGCTGTTTTTT. Translation: CASSDGRDTGELFF.

The genes are TRBV4-1 and TRBJ2-5; D is perhaps TRBD2 (5 bases). CDR1 and CDR2 from the germline V gene are MGHRA and YSYEKL. The CDR3 loop spans 15 amino acids. With 0 bases removed from V and 6 bases from J, the gap between germline ends came to 14 bases. The CDR3 here is CASSQDSASSKTQYF. DNA for the CDR3: TGCGCCAGCAGCCAAGATTCGGCTAGCTCGAAGACCCAGTACTTC.

The chain links TRBV7-9 to TRBJ1-6; no firm D call. V lost 5 bases, J lost 7 bases, and 9 bases lay in between. The germline V gene has CDR1 SEHNR and CDR2 FQNEAQ (reference sequence). There are 13 residues in the CDR3. CDR3 protein: CASSAYENSPLHF. The CDR3 DNA reads as TGTGCCAGCAGCGCCTACGAGAATTCACCCCTCCACTTT.

V is TRBV27 and J is TRBJ1-5, with D possibly matching TRBD1 (6 bases). The CDR3 contains 16 residues. The germline V gene encodes CDR1 MNHEY and CDR2 SMNVEV (reference sequence). V was trimmed by 10 bases and J by 2 bases, leaving 21 bases between them. CDR3 sequence: CAILRGDNYGNQPQHF. The CDR3 nucleotides read TGTGCCATACTACGTGGGGACAATTACGGCAATCAGCCCCAGCATTTT.

CDR3 DNA sequence: TGTGCCAGCAGCTCTTACAAGGACAGCCGGCACGGGGAGCTGTTTTTT. It specifies CASSSYKDSRHGELFF. J is TRBJ2-2 and V is TRBV7-2, with D perhaps matching TRBD1 (6 bases). V dropped 4 bases and J dropped 7 bases, with 19 bases sitting between them. CDR3 length: 16 residues. Germline V gene data show CDR1 as SGHTA and CDR2 as FQGNSA. The full variable domain, completed using reference TRBV7-2 and TRBJ2-2, is GAGVSQSPSNKVTEKGKDVELRCDPISGHTALYWYRQSLGQGLEFLIYFQGNSAPDKSGLPSDRFSAERTGGSVSTLTIQRTQQEDSAVYLCASSSYKDSRHGELFFGEGSRLTVL.